Presented here are 9 T cell receptor beta chains from one specimen sequenced in a study of prognosis after radiotherapy for stage I lung cancer. The study amplified the TCR beta CDR3 region from genomic DNA. This amplification was carried out by two rounds of multiplex PCR. With primers specific to each TRBV and TRBJ gene, the first-round PCR was performed. Each CDR3 protein gets one entry after TCRdb re-called the multiplex PCR reads with MiXCR. This table holds 15,000 to 20,000 distinct CDR3 sequences, around 30% found once. The specimen comprised PBMCs, sampled before or after stereotactic body radiation therapy (not recorded which). Receptors originate from a donor aged 50 or older with non-small cell lung cancer.

There are a few counts of this clonotype. A much larger clone differs from this one at a single base, so this may be a read error. The chain is built from TRBV7-8 and TRBJ2-7; no clear D gene. Germline loops: CDR1 SGHVS, CDR2 FQNEAQ. The CDR3 extends over 14 amino acids. V gave up 0 bases and J gave up 0 bases, with 6 bases separating them. The CDR3 loop reads CASSLAESSYEQYF. CDR3 nucleotides: TGTGCCAGCAGCTTAGCGGAGAGCTCCTACGAGCAGTACTTC.

This clonotype was detected ten times or more. The V gene is TRBV11-1, the J gene TRBJ2-5; 11 bases match TRBD1. The CDR3 length is 14 residues. Germline loops: CDR1 SGHAT, CDR2 FQDESV (reference sequence). After removal of 5 bases from V and 3 bases from J, the junction contained 2 bases not matched to a gene. CDR3 sequence (DNA): TGTGCCAGCAGCCGGGACAGGGGGGAAGAGACCCAGTACTTC. Its translation is CASSRDRGEETQYF.

This clonotype was recorded many times. The genes are TRBV7-8 and TRBJ2-7; D unclear. Germline CDR1 is SGHVS and CDR2 is FQNEAQ. CDR3 length equals 12 residues. V lost 5 bases and J 3 bases, leaving 8 bases between the germline ends. The chain's CDR3 is CASSENNYEQYF. The CDR3 bases are TGTGCCAGCAGCGAAAACAACTACGAGCAGTACTTC.

The table lists this clonotype with many counts. J is TRBJ1-4 and V is TRBV7-9, with TRBD1 identical over 7 bases. The CDR3 runs 14 residues. In germline, CDR1 is SEHNR, CDR2 FQNEAQ (reference sequence). V dropped 5 bases and J dropped 4; count of bases not matched to a gene: 4. As DNA, the CDR3 is TGTGCCAGCAGCCAGGACAGGCTTAATGAAAAACTGTTTTTT. Translation gives CASSQDRLNEKLFF.

The table lists this clonotype with many counts. The chain employs TRBV5-1 and TRBJ1-4, with unresolved D. This CDR3 is built from 13 residues. Trimming pared 3 bases from V and 14 bases from J, leaving 17 bases between. CDR1 and CDR2 (germline): SGHRS, YFSETQ. The CDR3 DNA follows: TGCGCCAGCAGCTCCCTCGTGGAGGGAGACCTGTTTTTT. Translated: CASSSLVEGDLFF. The full variable domain, its missing parts supplied by reference TRBV5-1 and TRBJ1-4, is KAGVTQTPRYLIKTRGQQVTLSCSPISGHRSVSWYQQTPGQGLQFLFEYFSETQRNKGNFPGRFSGRQFSNSRSEMNVSTLELGDSALYLCASSSLVEGDLFFGSGTQLSVL.

This clonotype was detected ten times or more. The rearrangement uses TRBV20-1 and TRBJ2-7; D is possibly TRBD1 (5 bases). V was cut by 3 bases and J by 5 bases, with 17 bases left in between. The CDR3 runs to 14 residues. Germline CDR1 is DFQATT and CDR2 is SNEGSKA (reference sequence). The chain's CDR3 is CSASPVGARDEQYF. CDR3 nucleotide sequence: TGCAGTGCTAGTCCAGTTGGGGCGCGCGACGAGCAGTACTTC.

In this sample, this clonotype turned up many times. V usage is TRBV16 and J usage is TRBJ1-5; D uncertain. The germline gives CDR1 KGHSY, CDR2 FQNENV. V lost 4 bases to trimming and J lost 5 bases, with 9 bases between them. There are 13 residues in the CDR3. This CDR3 is CASSRQRDQPQHF. The CDR3 DNA follows: TGTGCCAGCAGCCGTCAGAGGGATCAGCCCCAGCATTTT.

This clonotype was observed at least ten times. This may be a read error, as it is one base from a much larger clone. The chain is built from TRBV7-2 and TRBJ2-7; 12 nucleotides line up with TRBD2. With 5 bases clipped from V and 0 bases from J, the junction kept 5 bases outside the gene matches. This CDR3 spans 16 amino acids. Germline V gene sequence: CDR1 SGHTA, CDR2 FQGNSA. The CDR3, as DNA: TGTGCCAGCAGCCGGGCTAGCGGGAGGGGCTCCTACGAGCAGTACTTC. Protein product: CASSRASGRGSYEQYF. The whole variable domain, remainder taken from reference TRBV7-2 and TRBJ2-7, is GAGVSQSPSNKVTEKGKDVELRCDPISGHTALYWYRQSLGQGLEFLIYFQGNSAPDKSGLPSDRFSAERTGGSVSTLTIQRTQQEDSAVYLCASSRASGRGSYEQYFGPGTRLTVT.

This clonotype is judged medium-sized (0.01 to 0.1%). The chain uses TRBV12-3 or TRBV12-4 and TRBJ2-3; D not certain. The CDR3 runs 12 residues. The V and J ends lost 8 bases and 6 bases respectively, with 12 bases between them. This CDR3 reads CASGRDVDTQYF. CDR3 DNA sequence: TGTGCCAGCGGTAGGGATGTGGATACGCAGTATTTT.